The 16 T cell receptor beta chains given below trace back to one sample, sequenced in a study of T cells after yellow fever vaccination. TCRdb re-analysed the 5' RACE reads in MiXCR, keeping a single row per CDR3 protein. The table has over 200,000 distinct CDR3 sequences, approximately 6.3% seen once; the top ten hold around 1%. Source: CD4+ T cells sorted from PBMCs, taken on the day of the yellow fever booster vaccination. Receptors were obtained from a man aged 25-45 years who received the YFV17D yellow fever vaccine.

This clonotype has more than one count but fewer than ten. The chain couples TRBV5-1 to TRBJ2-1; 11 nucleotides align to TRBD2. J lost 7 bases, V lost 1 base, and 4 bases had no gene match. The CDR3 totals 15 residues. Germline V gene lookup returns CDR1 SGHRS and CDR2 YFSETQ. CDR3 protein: CASSLIAGGPNEQFF. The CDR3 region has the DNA TGCGCCAGCAGCTTGATAGCGGGAGGGCCTAATGAGCAGTTCTTC. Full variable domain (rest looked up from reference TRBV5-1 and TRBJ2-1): KAGVTQTPRYLIKTRGQQVTLSCSPISGHRSVSWYQQTPGQGLQFLFEYFSETQRNKGNFPGRFSGRQFSNSRSEMNVSTLELGDSALYLCASSLIAGGPNEQFFGPGTRLTVL.

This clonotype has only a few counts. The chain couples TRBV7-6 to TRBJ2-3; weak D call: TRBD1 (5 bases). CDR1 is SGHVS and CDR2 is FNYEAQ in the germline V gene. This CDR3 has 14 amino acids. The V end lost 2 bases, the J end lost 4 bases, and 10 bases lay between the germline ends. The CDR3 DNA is TGTGCCAGCAGCTTATCAGGGTTCGCAGATACGCAGTATTTT. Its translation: CASSLSGFADTQYF.

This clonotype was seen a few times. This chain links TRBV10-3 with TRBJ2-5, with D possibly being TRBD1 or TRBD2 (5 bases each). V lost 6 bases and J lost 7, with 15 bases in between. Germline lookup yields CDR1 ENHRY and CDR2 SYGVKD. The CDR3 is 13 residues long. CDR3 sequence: CAISPDGAGTQYF. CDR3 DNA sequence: TGTGCCATCAGCCCGGACGGGGCGGGGACCCAGTACTTC.

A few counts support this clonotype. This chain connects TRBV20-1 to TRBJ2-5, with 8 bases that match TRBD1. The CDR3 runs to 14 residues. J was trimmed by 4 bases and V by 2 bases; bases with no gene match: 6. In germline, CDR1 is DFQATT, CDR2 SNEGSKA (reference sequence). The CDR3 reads CSARRRGQRETQYF. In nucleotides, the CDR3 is TGCAGTGCTAGACGCAGGGGGCAACGAGAGACCCAGTACTTC.

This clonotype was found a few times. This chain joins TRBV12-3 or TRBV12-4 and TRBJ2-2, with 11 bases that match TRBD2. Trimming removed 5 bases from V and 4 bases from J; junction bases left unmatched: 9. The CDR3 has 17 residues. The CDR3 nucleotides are TGTGCCAGCAGTCCAACTAGCGGGAGTTTCCTCACCGGGGAGCTGTTTTTT. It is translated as CASSPTSGSFLTGELFF.

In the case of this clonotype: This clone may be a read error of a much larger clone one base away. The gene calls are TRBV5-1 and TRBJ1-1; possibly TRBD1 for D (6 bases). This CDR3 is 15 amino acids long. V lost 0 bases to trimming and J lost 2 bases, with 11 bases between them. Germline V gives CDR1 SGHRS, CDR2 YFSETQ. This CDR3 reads CASSLGAGENTEAFF. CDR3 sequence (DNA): TGCGCCAGCAGCTTGGGAGCAGGGGAAAACACTGAAGCTTTCTTT. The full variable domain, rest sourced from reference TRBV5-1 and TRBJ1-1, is KAGVTQTPRYLIKTRGQQVTLSCSPISGHRSVSWYQQTPGQGLQFLFEYFSETQRNKGNFPGRFSGRQFSNSRSEMNVSTLELGDSALYLCASSLGAGENTEAFFGQGTRLTVV.

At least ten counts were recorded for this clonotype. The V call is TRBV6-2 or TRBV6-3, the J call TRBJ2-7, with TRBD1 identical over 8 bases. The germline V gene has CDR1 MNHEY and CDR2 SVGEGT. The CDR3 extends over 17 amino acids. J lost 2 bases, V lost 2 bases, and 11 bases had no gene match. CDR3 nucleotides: TGTGCCAGCAGTTACCAATGGCGGACAGGGACCACCTACGAGCAGTACTTC. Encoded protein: CASSYQWRTGTTYEQYF.

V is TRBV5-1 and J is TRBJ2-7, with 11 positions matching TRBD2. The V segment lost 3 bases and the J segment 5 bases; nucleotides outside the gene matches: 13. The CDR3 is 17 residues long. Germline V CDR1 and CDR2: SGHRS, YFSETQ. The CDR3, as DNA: TGCGCCAGCAGCTCGACGTCAAATAGCGGGAGGGCGGACGAGCAGTACTTC. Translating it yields CASSSTSNSGRADEQYF.

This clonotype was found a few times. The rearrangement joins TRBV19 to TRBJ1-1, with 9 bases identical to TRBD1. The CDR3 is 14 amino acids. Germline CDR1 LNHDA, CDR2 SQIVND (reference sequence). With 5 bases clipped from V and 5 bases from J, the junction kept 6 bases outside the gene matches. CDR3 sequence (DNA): TGTGCCAGTAGTGCGACAGGGGGTAGTACTGAAGCTTTCTTT. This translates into CASSATGGSTEAFF.

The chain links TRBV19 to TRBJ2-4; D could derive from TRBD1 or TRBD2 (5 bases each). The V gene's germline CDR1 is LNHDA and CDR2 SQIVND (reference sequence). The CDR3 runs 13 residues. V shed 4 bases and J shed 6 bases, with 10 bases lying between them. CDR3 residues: CASSRGTINIQYF. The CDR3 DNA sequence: TGTGCCAGTAGTAGGGGGACCATAAACATTCAGTACTTC.

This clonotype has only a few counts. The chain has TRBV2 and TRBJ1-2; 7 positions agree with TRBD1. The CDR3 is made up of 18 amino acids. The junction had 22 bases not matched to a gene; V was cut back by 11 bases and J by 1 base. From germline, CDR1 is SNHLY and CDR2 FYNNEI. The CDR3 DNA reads TGTGCCTTCAGTTATTACTCGCTCCGGGACAGCCATAACTATGGCTACACCTTC. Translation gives CAFSYYSLRDSHNYGYTF. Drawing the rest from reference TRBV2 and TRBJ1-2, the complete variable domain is EPEVTQTPSHQVTQMGQEVILRCVPISNHLYFYWYRQILGQKVEFLVSFYNNEISEKSEIFDDQFSVERPDGSNFTLKIRSTKLEDSAMYFCAFSYYSLRDSHNYGYTFGSGTRLTVV.

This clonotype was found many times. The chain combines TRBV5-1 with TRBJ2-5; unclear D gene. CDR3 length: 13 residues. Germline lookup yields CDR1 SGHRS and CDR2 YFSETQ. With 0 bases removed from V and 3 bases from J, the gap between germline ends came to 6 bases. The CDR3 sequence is CASSLASKETQYF. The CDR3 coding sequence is TGCGCCAGCAGCTTGGCCAGCAAAGAGACCCAGTACTTC. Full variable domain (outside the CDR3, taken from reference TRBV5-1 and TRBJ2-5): KAGVTQTPRYLIKTRGQQVTLSCSPISGHRSVSWYQQTPGQGLQFLFEYFSETQRNKGNFPGRFSGRQFSNSRSEMNVSTLELGDSALYLCASSLASKETQYFGPGTRLLVL.

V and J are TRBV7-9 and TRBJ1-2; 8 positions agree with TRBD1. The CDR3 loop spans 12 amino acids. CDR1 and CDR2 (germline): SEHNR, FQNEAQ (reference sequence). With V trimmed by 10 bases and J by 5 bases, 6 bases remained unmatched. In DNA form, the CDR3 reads TGTGCCACCCAACAGGGGGAATATGGCTACACCTTC. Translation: CATQQGEYGYTF.

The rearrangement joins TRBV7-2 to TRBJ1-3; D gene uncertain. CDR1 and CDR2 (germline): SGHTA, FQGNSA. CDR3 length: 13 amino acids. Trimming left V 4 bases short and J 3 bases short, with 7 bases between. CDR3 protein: CASSSWVGNTIYF. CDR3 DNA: TGTGCCAGCAGCTCATGGGTTGGAAACACCATATATTTT. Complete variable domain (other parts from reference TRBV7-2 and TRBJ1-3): GAGVSQSPSNKVTEKGKDVELRCDPISGHTALYWYRQSLGQGLEFLIYFQGNSAPDKSGLPSDRFSAERTGGSVSTLTIQRTQQEDSAVYLCASSSWVGNTIYFGEGSWLTVV.

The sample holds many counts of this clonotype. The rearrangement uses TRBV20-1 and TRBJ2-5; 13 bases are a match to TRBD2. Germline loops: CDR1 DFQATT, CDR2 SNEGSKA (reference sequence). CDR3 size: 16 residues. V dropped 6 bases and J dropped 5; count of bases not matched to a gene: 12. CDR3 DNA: TGCAGTGCGTGGACTAGCGGGAGAGGAGGCGGGGAGACCCAGTACTTC. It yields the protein CSAWTSGRGGGETQYF.

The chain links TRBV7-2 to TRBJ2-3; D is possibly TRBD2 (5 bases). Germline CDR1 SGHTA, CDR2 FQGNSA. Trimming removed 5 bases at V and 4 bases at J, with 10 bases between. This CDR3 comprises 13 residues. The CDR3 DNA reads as TGTGCCAGCAGCCCCGGACTCCCAGATACGCAGTATTTT. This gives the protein CASSPGLPDTQYF.